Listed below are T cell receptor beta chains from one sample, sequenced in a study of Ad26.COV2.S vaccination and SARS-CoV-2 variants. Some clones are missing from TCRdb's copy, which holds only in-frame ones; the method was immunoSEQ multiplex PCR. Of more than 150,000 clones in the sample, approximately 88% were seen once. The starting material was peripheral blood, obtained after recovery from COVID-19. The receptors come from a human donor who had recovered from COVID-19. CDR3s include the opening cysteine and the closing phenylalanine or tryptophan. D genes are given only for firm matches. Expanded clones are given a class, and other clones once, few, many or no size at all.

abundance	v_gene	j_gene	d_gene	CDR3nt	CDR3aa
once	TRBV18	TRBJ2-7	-	TGTGCCAGCTCACTAAAGTACGAGCAGTACTTC	CASSLKYEQYF
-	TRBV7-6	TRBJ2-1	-	TGTGCCAGTGTTGGAAATGAGCAGTTCTTC	CASVGNEQFF
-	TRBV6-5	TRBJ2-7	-	TGTGCCAGCAGTTCAGGGGTCGGCGAGCAGTACTTC	CASSSGVGEQYF
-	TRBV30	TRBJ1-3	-	TGTGCCACTAACCGGGACGGAACTGGAAACACCATATATTTT	CATNRDGTGNTIYF
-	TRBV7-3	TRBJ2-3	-	TGTGCCAGCAGCTTAGGGTGGGAGACGGGGACAGATACGCAGTATTTT	CASSLGWETGTDTQYF
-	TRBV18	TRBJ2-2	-	TGTGCCAGCTCACCAAACGGGGGAACGAACACCGGGGAGCTGTTTTTT	CASSPNGGTNTGELFF
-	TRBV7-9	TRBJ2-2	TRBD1	TGTGCCAGCACCCACGGGACAGGGAAATCATTCACCGGGGAGCTGTTTTTT	CASTHGTGKSFTGELFF
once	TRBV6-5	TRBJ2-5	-	TGTGCCGCTCGGCGAGCGTTACAAGAGACCCAGTACTTC	CAARRALQETQYF
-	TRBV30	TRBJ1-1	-	TGTGCCTGGAGTGTACGGGAGAGGAGGGTGAAAGCTTTCTTT	CAWSVRERRVKAFF
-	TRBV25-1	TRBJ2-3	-	TGTGCCACCTTAGACGTCGCGGGACTCACAGATACGCAGTATTTT	CATLDVAGLTDTQYF
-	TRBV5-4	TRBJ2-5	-	TGTGCCAGCACCGGCGATCCGACGAAAGAGACCCAGTACTTC	CASTGDPTKETQYF
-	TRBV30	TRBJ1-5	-	TGTGCCTGGGCGAGAGGGTCGGATGTAGGGCCCCAGCATTTT	CAWARGSDVGPQHF
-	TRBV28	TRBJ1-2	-	TGTGCCAGCAGTTCTGGGGGTAAAGCCTATGGCTACACCTTC	CASSSGGKAYGYTF
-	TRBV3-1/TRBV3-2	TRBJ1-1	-	TGTGCCAGCAGCATCAGGGGTAGATCGAACACTGAAGCTTTCTTT	CASSIRGRSNTEAFF
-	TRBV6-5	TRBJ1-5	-	TGTGCCAGCAGACCAGGGACAAGCAATCAGCCCCAGCATTTT	CASRPGTSNQPQHF
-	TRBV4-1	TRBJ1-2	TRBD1	TGCGCCAGCAGCCAGCCGACAGGGTTGATCTATGGCTACACCTTC	CASSQPTGLIYGYTF
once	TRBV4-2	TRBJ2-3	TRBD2	TGTGCCCGCAGCCAAAGCGGGGGCGGGGGGATGGGAGATACGCAGTATTTT	CARSQSGGGGMGDTQYF
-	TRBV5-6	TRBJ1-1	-	TGTGCCAGCAGCCCGGGGGGCACTGAAGCTTTCTTT	CASSPGGTEAFF
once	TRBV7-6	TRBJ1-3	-	TGTGCCAGCAGCTTAGGGGGGGCAGGGCGATCTGGAAACACCATATATTTT	CASSLGGAGRSGNTIYF
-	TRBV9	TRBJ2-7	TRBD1	TGTGCCAGCAGCCCGCGACCGGGACAGGACTCCTACGAGCAGTACTTC	CASSPRPGQDSYEQYF
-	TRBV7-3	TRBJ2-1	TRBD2	TGTGCCAGCAGCTTAAATACAGCGGGGGGGCCAGGTGAGCAGTTCTTC	CASSLNTAGGPGEQFF
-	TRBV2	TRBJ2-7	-	TGTGCCAGCAGCCACCCCGGACAGCGATACGAGCAGTACTTC	CASSHPGQRYEQYF
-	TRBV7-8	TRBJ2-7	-	TGTGCCAGCAGCCCCACCAGGGCTACCCCCTACGAGCAGTACTTC	CASSPTRATPYEQYF
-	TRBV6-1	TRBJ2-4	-	TGTGCCAGCGCCATGTCGAACATTCAGTACTTC	CASAMSNIQYF
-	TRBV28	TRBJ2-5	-	TGTGCCAGCAGTTTACAATTCGAGAAGACCCAGTACTTC	CASSLQFEKTQYF
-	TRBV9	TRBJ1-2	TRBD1	TGTGCCAGCAGCGTAGATGGGACAGTACGTGGCTACACCTTC	CASSVDGTVRGYTF
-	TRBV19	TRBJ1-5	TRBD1	TGTGCCAGTAGTATTTGGGACAGGGGGCGCAATCAGCCCCAGCATTTT	CASSIWDRGRNQPQHF
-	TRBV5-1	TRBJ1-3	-	TGCGCCAGCAGAGGTCCTAGAAACACCATATATTTT	CASRGPRNTIYF
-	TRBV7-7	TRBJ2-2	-	TGTGCTAGCAGCTCCGCCAGCGGGGAGCTGTTTTTT	CASSSASGELFF
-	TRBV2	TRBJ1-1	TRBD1	TGTGCCAGCAGATCCGGGACAGGCTTTGAAGCTTTCTTT	CASRSGTGFEAFF
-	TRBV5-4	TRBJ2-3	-	TGTGCCAGCAAAAACTGGGGCAGGGCCACAGATACGCAGTATTTT	CASKNWGRATDTQYF
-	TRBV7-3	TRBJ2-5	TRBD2	TGTGCCAGCAGCTTAAATCCGCCTAGCGGGGGGGAGACCCAGTACTTC	CASSLNPPSGGETQYF
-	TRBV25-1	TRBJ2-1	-	TGTGCCAGCAGTGAAGCGAGGGATGAGCAGTTCTTC	CASSEARDEQFF
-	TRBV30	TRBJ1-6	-	TGTGCCTGGAGTCAGGACAGCTCCTATAATTCACCCCTCCACTTT	CAWSQDSSYNSPLHF
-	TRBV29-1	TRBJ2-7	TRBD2	TGCAGCGTTGAACTAGCGGGGGGTGAGCAGTACTTC	CSVELAGGEQYF
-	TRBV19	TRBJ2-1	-	TGTGCCAGTAGTTTCGGACTGGAGGGGTTCTTC	CASSFGLEGFF
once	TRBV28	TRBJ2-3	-	TGTGCCACCGGGGGGCCCACAGATACGCAGTATTTT	CATGGPTDTQYF
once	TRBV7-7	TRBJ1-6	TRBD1	TGTGCTAGCAGCACCGATAGGACAGGGGGCAATTCACCCCTCCACTTT	CASSTDRTGGNSPLHF
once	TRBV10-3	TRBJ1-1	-	TGTGCCATCAGTGGGGAGACAGGCACTGAAGCTTTCTTT	CAISGETGTEAFF
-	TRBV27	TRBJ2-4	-	TGTGCCAGCAGTCTCCTCGGTAGGAGGAACATTCAGTACTTC	CASSLLGRRNIQYF
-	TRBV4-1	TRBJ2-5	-	TGCGCCAGCAGCCACGGGCCCAGCGAAGAGACCCAGTACTTC	CASSHGPSEETQYF
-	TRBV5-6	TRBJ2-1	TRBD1	TGTGCCAGCAGCAAAGGGACAGGGAGAGGCTACAATGAGCAGTTCTTC	CASSKGTGRGYNEQFF